Presented here are 9 T cell receptor beta chains from one specimen sequenced in a study of shared clonotypes between healthy human individuals. Clones were read by immunoSEQ multiplex PCR, and TCRdb kept only the in-frame ones, dropping some. The data show about 2 million clones, approximately 94% seen once. CD8 cells regarded as naive lacked CD45RO, were positively chosen for CCR7, and omitted terminally differentiated effector memory CD45RA+ cells. Material for sequencing was naive CD8+ T cells sorted from blood. The receptors shown here come from a man aged 18-30 years in good health.

The CDR3 nucleotides read TGTGCCAGCAGCTTACTAATACGATCACCCCTCCACTTT. Residues: CASSLLIRSPLHF. The chain is built from TRBV7-3 and TRBJ1-6, with D hard to call. Looked up from germline, CDR1 is SGHTA and CDR2 is FQGTGA. The CDR3 spans 13 residues. V lost 2 bases, J lost 10 bases, and 9 bases lay in between.

The chain recombines TRBV11-2 with TRBJ2-5, with 8 bases identical to TRBD2. Trimming at V came to 5 bases and at J to 2 bases, leaving 10 bases not matched to a gene. The CDR3 runs to 16 residues. From germline, CDR1 is SGHAT and CDR2 FQNNGV. CDR3 protein: CASSLYSGGGQETQYF. The CDR3 DNA reads TGTGCCAGCAGCCTGTACAGCGGGGGAGGTCAAGAGACCCAGTACTTC.

Note on this clone: Other DNA sequences of this sample code for an identical CDR3. The rearrangement joins TRBV9 to TRBJ2-5, with 8 bases identical to TRBD2. V lost 0 bases to trimming and J lost 4 bases; unmatched junction nucleotides: 5. The CDR3 is 15 residues long. Germline V gene sequence: CDR1 SGDLS, CDR2 YYNGEE. The CDR3 DNA follows: TGTGCCAGCAGCGTAGGCGGGAGCGGGGGAGAGACCCAGTACTTC. This gives the protein CASSVGGSGGETQYF.

This chain links TRBV27 with TRBJ2-7; 7 bases are a match to TRBD2. In germline, CDR1 is MNHEY, CDR2 SMNVEV (reference sequence). V was pared by 2 bases and J by 3 bases, with 7 bases of the junction left unmatched. The CDR3 has 15 residues. CDR3 sequence: CASSLGRGGGYEQYF. CDR3 sequence (DNA): TGTGCCAGCAGTTTAGGGAGGGGTGGGGGCTACGAGCAGTACTTC.

The rearrangement links TRBV29-1 to TRBJ2-2; tentatively, D is TRBD1 (6 bases). The CDR3 contains 13 residues. Germline-derived CDR1 and CDR2 are SQVTM and ANQGSEA. Trimming shortened V by 7 bases and J by 4 bases, and 13 bases separated the two germline ends. This CDR3 reads CSAGDILTGELFF. The CDR3 region has the DNA TGCAGCGCTGGGGACATTCTCACCGGGGAGCTGTTTTTT.

The CDR3 is CASSHSGRAYEQYF. CDR3 coding DNA: TGTGCCAGCAGCCATAGCGGGAGGGCCTACGAGCAGTACTTC. V and J are TRBV7-2 and TRBJ2-7; 11 nucleotides line up with TRBD2. J lost 2 bases, V lost 5 bases, and 2 bases had no gene match. Germline-derived CDR1 and CDR2 are SGHTA and FQGNSA. This CDR3 is 14 amino acids long.

This rearrangement joins TRBV5-6 to TRBJ1-6; D not certain. Germline lookup yields CDR1 SGHDT and CDR2 YYEEEE. CDR3 size: 15 residues. Trimming stripped 0 bases from V and 6 bases from J, with 10 bases between. The chain's CDR3 is CASSLAVVGNSPLHF. As DNA, the CDR3 is TGTGCCAGCAGCTTGGCGGTAGTAGGTAATTCACCCCTCCACTTT. The variable domain in full, completed from reference TRBV5-6 and TRBJ1-6, reads DAGVTQSPTHLIKTRGQQVTLRCSPKSGHDTVSWYQQALGQGPQFIFQYYEEEERQRGNFPDRFSGHQFPNYSSELNVNALLLGDSALYLCASSLAVVGNSPLHFGNGTRLTVT.

This sequence joins TRBV27 and TRBJ2-1, with D perhaps matching TRBD1 or TRBD2 (5 bases each). Germline V gives CDR1 MNHEY, CDR2 SMNVEV (reference sequence). The V end was cut by 7 bases, the J end by 9 bases, with 10 bases between. CDR3 size: 11 residues. The CDR3 loop is CASKRGVEQFF. CDR3 bases: TGTGCCAGCAAGCGAGGGGTTGAGCAGTTCTTC.

This clone occurred once. The genes are TRBV27 and TRBJ1-1; TRBD1 matches at 9 bases. V trimming: 5 bases; J trimming: 3 bases; junction bases outside the gene matches: 4. The length of the CDR3 is 14 residues. From germline, CDR1 is MNHEY and CDR2 SMNVEV (reference sequence). This CDR3 is CASSAGTGHTEAFF. For the CDR3, the DNA is TGTGCCAGCAGTGCCGGGACAGGGCACACTGAAGCTTTCTTT.